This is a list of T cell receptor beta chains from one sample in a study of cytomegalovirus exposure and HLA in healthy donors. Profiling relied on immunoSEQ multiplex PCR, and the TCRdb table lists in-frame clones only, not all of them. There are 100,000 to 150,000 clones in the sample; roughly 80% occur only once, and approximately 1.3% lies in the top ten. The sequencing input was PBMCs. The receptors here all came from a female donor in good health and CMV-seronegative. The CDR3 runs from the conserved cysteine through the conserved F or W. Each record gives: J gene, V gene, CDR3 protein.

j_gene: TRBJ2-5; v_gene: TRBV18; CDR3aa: CASSQGWETQYF
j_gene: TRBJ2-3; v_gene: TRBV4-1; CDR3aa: CASSQGRYIAGATDTQYF
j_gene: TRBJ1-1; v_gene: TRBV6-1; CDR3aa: CASSYSNTEAFF
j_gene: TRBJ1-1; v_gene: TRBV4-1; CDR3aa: CASSQGYRGQNTEAFF
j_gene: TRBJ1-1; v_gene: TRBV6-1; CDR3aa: CASRGQRPGVTEAFF
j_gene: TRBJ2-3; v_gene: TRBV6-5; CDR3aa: CASRGLATDTQYF
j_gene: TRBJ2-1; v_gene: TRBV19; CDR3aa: CASVPTSGRPSHYNEQFF
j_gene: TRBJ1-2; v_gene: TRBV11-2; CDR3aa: CASSLGGRAVSSYGYTF
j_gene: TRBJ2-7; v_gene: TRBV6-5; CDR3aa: CASSNRDRGKYEQYF
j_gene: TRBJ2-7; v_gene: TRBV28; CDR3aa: CASSFTRSATYEQYF
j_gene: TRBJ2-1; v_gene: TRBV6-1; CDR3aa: CASSHLKRGGLEFF
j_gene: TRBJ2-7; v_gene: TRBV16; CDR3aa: CASSHWNRTYEQYF
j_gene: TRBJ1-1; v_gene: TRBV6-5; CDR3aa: CASSYWAVLNTEAFF
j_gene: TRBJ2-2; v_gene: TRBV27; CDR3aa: CASSPRGSAGELFF
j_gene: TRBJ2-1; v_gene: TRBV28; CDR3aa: CASSHGLAGANEQFF
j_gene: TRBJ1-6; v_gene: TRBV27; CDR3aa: CASSFGVAPSPLHF
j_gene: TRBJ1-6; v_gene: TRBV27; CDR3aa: CASSSSGGLPYNSPLHF
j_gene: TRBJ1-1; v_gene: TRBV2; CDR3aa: CASSDQGLGTEAFF
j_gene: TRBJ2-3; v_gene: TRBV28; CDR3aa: CASSLDREDTQYF
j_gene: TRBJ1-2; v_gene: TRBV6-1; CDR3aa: CASSERGHYGYTF
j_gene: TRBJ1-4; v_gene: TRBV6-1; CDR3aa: CASSPAAANEKLFF
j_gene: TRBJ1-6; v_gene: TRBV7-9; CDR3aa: CSSSPPGDSNSPLHF
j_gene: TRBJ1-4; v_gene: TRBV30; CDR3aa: CAWGGGREKLFF
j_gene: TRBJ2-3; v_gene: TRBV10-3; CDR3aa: CAISDGGADTQYF
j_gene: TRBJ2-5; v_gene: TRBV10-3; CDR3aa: CAISESGVDETQYF
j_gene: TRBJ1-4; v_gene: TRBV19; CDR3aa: CASRLDRVIGKLFF
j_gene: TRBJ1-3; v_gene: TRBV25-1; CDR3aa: CASSDPDKWDTIYF
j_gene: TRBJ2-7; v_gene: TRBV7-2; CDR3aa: CASSPTSASPGYF
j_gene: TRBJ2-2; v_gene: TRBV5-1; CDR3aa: CASSRTETNTGELFF
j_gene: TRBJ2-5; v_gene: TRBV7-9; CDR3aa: CASSASLAWDHQETQYF
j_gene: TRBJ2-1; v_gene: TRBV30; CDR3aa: CAWRGLAGASSNEQFF
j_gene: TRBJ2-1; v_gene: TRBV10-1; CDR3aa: CASSEQLGQGAFSGQFF
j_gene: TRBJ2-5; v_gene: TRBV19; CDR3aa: CASSPDPGVTQYF
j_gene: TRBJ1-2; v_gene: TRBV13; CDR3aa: CASSSRTVSNYGYTF
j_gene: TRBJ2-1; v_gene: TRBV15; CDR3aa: CATSRDSYNEQFF
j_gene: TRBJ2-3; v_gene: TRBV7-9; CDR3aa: CASSLSTDTQYF
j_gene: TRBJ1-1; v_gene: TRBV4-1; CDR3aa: CASSRPGAGVAFF
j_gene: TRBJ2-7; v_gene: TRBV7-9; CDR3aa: CSSTPYAGASGSNEQYF
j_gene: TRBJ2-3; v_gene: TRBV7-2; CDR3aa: CASSPSTDTQYF
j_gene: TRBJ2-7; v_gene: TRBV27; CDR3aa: CASTYFGQGHYEQYF
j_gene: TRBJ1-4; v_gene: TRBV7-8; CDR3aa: CASSLVTGMGREKLFF
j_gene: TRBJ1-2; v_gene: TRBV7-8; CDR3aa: CASSLMSPTGPTTGDGYTF
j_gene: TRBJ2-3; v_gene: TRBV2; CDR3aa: CASSDRAGDTQYF
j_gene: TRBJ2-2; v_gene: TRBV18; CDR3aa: CASSAGLAGPTGELFF
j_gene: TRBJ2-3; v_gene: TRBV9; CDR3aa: CASSVTGTDTQYF
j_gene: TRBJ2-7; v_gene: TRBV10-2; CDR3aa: CASNKQRARGYEQYF
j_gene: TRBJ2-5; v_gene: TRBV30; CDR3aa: CAWSVQVGEGTQYF
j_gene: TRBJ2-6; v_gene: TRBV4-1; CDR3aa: CASSQESSSGANVLTF
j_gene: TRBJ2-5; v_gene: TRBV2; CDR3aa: CASGAQGGRETQYF
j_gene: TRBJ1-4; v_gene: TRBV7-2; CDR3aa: CASSLAGIEKLFF
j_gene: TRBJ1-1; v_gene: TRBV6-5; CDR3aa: CASSPQGRTEAFF
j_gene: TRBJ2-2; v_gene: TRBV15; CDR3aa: CATSRDRYNTGELFF
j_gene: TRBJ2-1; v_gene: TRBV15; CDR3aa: CATSRGLAGGPYEQFF